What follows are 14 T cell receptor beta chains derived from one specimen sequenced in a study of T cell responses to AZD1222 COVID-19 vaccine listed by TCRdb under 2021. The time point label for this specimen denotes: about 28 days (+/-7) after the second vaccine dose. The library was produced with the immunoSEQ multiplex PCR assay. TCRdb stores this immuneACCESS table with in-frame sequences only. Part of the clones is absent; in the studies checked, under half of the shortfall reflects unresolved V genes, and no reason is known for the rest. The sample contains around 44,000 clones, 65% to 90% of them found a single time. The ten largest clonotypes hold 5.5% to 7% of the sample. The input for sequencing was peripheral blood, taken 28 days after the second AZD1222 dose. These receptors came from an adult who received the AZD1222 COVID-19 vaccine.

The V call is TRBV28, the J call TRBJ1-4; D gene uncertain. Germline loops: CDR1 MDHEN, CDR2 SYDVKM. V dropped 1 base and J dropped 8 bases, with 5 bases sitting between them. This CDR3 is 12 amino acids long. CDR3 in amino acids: CASSLSWEKLFF. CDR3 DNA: TGTGCCAGCAGTTTATCGTGGGAAAAACTGTTTTTT.

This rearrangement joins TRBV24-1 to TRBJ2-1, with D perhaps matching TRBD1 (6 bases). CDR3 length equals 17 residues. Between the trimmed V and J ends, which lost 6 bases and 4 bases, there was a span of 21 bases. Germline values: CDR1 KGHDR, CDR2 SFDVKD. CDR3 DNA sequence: TGTGCCACCAGTAAGGGACACCCGGCCCAAGAATACAATGAGCAGTTCTTC. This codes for CATSKGHPAQEYNEQFF.

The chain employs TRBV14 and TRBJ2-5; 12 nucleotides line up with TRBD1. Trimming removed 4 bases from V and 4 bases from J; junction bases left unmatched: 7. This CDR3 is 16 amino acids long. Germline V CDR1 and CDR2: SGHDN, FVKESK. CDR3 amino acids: CASSPLWDRGRETQYF. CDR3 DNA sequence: TGTGCCAGCAGCCCTCTCTGGGACAGGGGGCGAGAGACCCAGTACTTC.

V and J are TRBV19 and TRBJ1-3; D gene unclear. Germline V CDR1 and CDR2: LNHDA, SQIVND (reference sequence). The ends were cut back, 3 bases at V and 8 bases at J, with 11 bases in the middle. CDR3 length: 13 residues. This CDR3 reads CASSMNGADTIYF. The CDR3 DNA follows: TGTGCCAGTAGTATGAATGGAGCGGACACCATATATTTT.

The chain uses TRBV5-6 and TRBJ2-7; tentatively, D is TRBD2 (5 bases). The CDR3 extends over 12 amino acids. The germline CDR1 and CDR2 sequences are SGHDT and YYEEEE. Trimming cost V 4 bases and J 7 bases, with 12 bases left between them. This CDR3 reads CASSTGWKEQYF. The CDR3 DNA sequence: TGTGCCAGCAGCACGGGGTGGAAAGAGCAGTACTTC.

In DNA form, the CDR3 reads TGTGCCAGCAGCCCGGGGACCTGGACAGGGCGACCGTTCTTC. Translation: CASSPGTWTGRPFF. The chain recombines TRBV5-8 with TRBJ2-1; TRBD1 matches 8 bases. Unmatched junction bases numbered 15, after V lost 4 bases and J lost 15 bases. Germline values: CDR1 SGHTS, CDR2 YDEGEE. The length of the CDR3 is 14 residues. The variable domain in full, with the rest retrieved from reference TRBV5-8 and TRBJ2-1, is EAGVTQSPTHLIKTRGQQATLRCSPISGHTSVYWYQQALGLGLQFLLWYDEGEERNRGNFPPRFSGRQFPNYSSELNVNALELEDSALYLCASSPGTWTGRPFFGPGTRLTVL.

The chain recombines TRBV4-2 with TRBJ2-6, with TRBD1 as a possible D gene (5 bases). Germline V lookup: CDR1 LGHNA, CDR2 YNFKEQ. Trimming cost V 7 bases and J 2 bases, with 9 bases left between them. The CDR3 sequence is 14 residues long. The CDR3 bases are TGTGCCAGCACGAAAGGGGCTGGGGCCAACGTCCTGACTTTC. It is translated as CASTKGAGANVLTF.

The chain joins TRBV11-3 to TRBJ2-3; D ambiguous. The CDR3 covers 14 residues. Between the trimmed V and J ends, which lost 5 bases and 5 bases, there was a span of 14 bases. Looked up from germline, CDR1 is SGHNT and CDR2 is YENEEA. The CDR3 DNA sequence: TGTGCCAGCAGCCGACCGAGAACCGGAGATACGCAGTATTTT. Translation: CASSRPRTGDTQYF.

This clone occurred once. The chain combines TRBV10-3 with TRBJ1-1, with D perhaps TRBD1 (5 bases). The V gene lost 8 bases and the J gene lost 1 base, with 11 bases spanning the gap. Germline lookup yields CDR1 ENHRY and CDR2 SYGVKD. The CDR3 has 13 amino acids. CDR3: CAIRRQPNTEAFF. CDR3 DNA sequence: TGTGCCATCCGGAGACAGCCGAACACTGAAGCTTTCTTT.

The CDR3, as DNA: TGTGCCAGCAGCCGAAGCGGAGGGACGTTAAATCAGCCCCAGCATTTT. This codes for CASSRSGGTLNQPQHF. This chain joins TRBV3-1 (or the pseudogene TRBV3-2) and TRBJ1-5, with D perhaps matching TRBD1 (5 bases). V lost 4 bases and J 4 bases, leaving 17 bases between the germline ends. Per the germline V gene, CDR1 is LGHDT and CDR2 is YNNKEL (reference sequence). The CDR3 contains 16 residues.

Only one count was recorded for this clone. CDR3 loop: CASRTGTGIDQPQHF. CDR3 nucleotide sequence: TGTGCCAGTAGAACCGGGACAGGGATTGATCAGCCCCAGCATTTT. This chain uses TRBV19 with TRBJ1-5; TRBD1 agrees at 9 bases. Germline V gene sequence: CDR1 LNHDA, CDR2 SQIVND (reference sequence). The CDR3 totals 15 residues. Unmatched junction bases numbered 8, after V lost 6 bases and J lost 5 bases.

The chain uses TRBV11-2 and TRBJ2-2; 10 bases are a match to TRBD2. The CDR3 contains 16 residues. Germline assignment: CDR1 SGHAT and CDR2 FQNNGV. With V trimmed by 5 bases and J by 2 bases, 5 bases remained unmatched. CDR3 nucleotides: TGTGCCAGCAGCACGGGACTAGCGCCTAACACCGGGGAGCTGTTTTTT. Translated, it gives CASSTGLAPNTGELFF.

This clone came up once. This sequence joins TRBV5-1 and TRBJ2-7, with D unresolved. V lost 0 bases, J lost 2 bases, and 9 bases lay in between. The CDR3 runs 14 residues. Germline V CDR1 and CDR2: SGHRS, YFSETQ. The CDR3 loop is CASSLDVVTYEQYF. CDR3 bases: TGCGCCAGCAGCTTGGATGTCGTAACCTACGAGCAGTACTTC.

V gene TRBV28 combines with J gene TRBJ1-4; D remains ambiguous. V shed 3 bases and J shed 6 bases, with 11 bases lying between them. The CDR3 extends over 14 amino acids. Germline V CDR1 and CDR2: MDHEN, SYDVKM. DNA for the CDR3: TGTGCCAGCAGTTTCAGAGGTGTATATGAAAAACTGTTTTTT. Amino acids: CASSFRGVYEKLFF.